Below are 7 T cell receptor beta chains sequenced from a single sample in a study of blood T cells in healthy people across ages. Primers used in a second PCR of about 6 to 11 cycles were a sample-barcoded 5' primer and a J-beta primer mix. TCRdb processed the 5' RACE reads anew with MiXCR; each CDR3 protein has one entry. The sample records 910,000 or so distinct CDR3 sequences, 51% being singletons. The sequenced sample was blood. Receptors originate from a woman aged 60 to 75 in good health.

This clonotype was counted only a few times. This sequence joins TRBV2 and TRBJ1-4; 9 bases align to TRBD1. V lost 9 bases, J lost 7 bases, and 6 bases stayed unmatched. The length of the CDR3 is 13 residues. Germline assignment: CDR1 SNHLY and CDR2 FYNNEI. CDR3 in amino acids: CASFRDRVEKLFF. CDR3 sequence (DNA): TGTGCCAGTTTCCGGGACAGGGTTGAAAAACTGTTTTTT.

Concerning this clonotype: Germline is not matched at one junction end, which may reflect a read error. The V gene is TRBV5-5, the J gene TRBJ2-1; D remains unclear. Germline loops: CDR1 SGHKS, CDR2 YYEKEE (reference sequence). This CDR3 is built from 15 residues. CDR3 residues: CASSRPGPGYNKQFF. In nucleotides, the CDR3 is TGTGCCAGCAGCCGGCCAGGACCTGGCTACAATAAGCAGTTCTTC. Filled out from reference TRBV5-5 and TRBJ2-1, the complete variable domain reads DAGVTQSPTHLIKTRGQQVTLRCSPISGHKSVSWYQQVLGQGPQFIFQYYEKEERGRGNFPDRFSARQFPNYSSELNVNALLLGDSALYLCASSRPGPGYNKQFFGPGTRLTVL.

This rearrangement joins TRBV7-8 to TRBJ2-5, with 14 bases that match TRBD2. The ends lost 3 bases at V and 5 bases at J; junction bases unmatched: 5. CDR3 length equals 16 residues. Germline-derived CDR1 and CDR2 are SGHVS and FQNEAQ. The CDR3 loop is CASSLDRTSGRETQYF. Written as DNA, the CDR3 is TGTGCCAGCAGCTTGGATAGGACTAGCGGGAGGGAGACCCAGTACTTC. Full variable domain (rest looked up from reference TRBV7-8 and TRBJ2-5): GAGVSQSPRYKVAKRGQDVALRCDPISGHVSLFWYQQALGQGPEFLTYFQNEAQLDKSGLPSDRFFAERPEGSVSTLKIQRTQQEDSAVYLCASSLDRTSGRETQYFGPGTRLLVL.

Only a few counts were recorded for this clonotype. CDR3 sequence: CASKPIPGVPGETQYF. For the CDR3, the DNA is TGTGCCAGCAAACCTATACCGGGGGTCCCCGGTGAGACCCAGTACTTC. The chain is built from TRBV27 and TRBJ2-5; D may be TRBD2 (6 bases). There are 16 residues in the CDR3. In germline, CDR1 is MNHEY, CDR2 SMNVEV (reference sequence). Between the trimmed V and J ends, which lost 7 bases and 5 bases, there was a span of 23 bases.

The chain has TRBV5-1 and TRBJ2-7; D remains unclear. CDR3 length: 14 amino acids. The germline gives CDR1 SGHRS, CDR2 YFSETQ. V was shortened by 0 bases and J by 3 bases, with 10 bases between the two germline ends. CDR3 sequence: CASSLAPTSYEQYF. In DNA form, the CDR3 reads TGCGCCAGCAGCTTGGCCCCGACGAGCTACGAGCAGTACTTC.

The V call is TRBV20-1, the J call TRBJ2-5; D ambiguous. The V end lost 1 base, the J end lost 11 bases, and 23 bases lay between the germline ends. CDR1 and CDR2 from the germline V gene are DFQATT and SNEGSKA (reference sequence). The CDR3 spans 15 residues. The CDR3 loop is CSARVRPGSYNEQYF. The CDR3 nucleotides read TGCAGTGCTAGAGTTCGTCCGGGTTCCTACAATGAGCAGTACTTC.

This chain links TRBV6-5 with TRBJ1-2, with 7 nucleotides matching TRBD1. Losses at the gene ends were 6 bases for V and 5 bases for J; bases not matched to a gene: 6. This CDR3 is built from 13 residues. The germline gives CDR1 MNHEY, CDR2 SVGAGI. DNA of the CDR3: TGTGCCAGCAGGGCGGGACAGCTGTATGGCTACACCTTC. Translating gives CASRAGQLYGYTF.